Listed below are T cell receptor beta chains from one sample, sequenced in a study of metastatic and nonmetastatic thyroid tumors. MiXCR was used by TCRdb to re-call the PCR reads. The profile shows over 25,000 clones, under 15% of them singletons. The sequencing input was blood. The receptors were gathered from a female donor with papillary thyroid cancer or a benign thyroid nodule (not recorded which). Some clones in this sample may be carry-over from other donors' samples. Both conserved end residues are part of each CDR3. The D gene is left open where the match is weak. Clone size is given for some rows only: seen once, a few or many times, or a class if the clone is expanded.

V	D	size	J	CDR3	DNA
TRBV11-2	TRBD1	-	TRBJ2-7	CASSLGDRFSIKQYF	TGTGCCAGCAGCTTAGGGGACAGGTTCTCTATTAAGCAGTACTTC
TRBV7-9	TRBD2	many	TRBJ2-1	CASSLGLAGSLNEQFF	TGTGCCAGCAGCTTAGGTCTAGCGGGATCCCTGAATGAGCAGTTCTTC
TRBV5-1	-	-	TRBJ2-7	CASSLASTYEQYF	TGCGCCAGCAGCTTGGCGTCTACCTACGAGCAGTACTTC
TRBV7-9	-	many	TRBJ2-5	CASSQSETQYF	TGTGCCAGCAGCCAGAGCGAGACCCAGTACTTC
TRBV6-1	TRBD1	few	TRBJ1-2	CASSGGQAYYGYTF	TGTGCCAGCAGTGGGGGACAGGCGTACTATGGCTACACCTTC
TRBV14	-	many	TRBJ2-1	CASQDVAYNEQFF	TGTGCCAGCCAGGACGTAGCCTACAATGAGCAGTTCTTC
TRBV7-4	-	-	TRBJ2-6	CASSILAGDSTGANVLTF	TGTGCCAGCAGTATATTGGCAGGGGATTCTACTGGGGCCAACGTCCTGACTTTC
TRBV12-3/TRBV12-4	-	many	TRBJ2-5	CASSLRGIQETQYF	TGTGCCAGCAGTCTTAGAGGAATCCAAGAGACCCAGTACTTC
TRBV28	-	many	TRBJ1-5	CASSSGGQPQHF	TGTGCCAGCAGTTCGGGGGGACAGCCCCAGCATTTT
TRBV4-2	TRBD2	-	TRBJ2-3	CASSQDLAGGTDTQYF	TGTGCCAGCAGCCAAGACCTAGCGGGAGGCACAGATACGCAGTATTTT
TRBV5-5	TRBD1	many	TRBJ1-6	CASSLWTGGFSPLHF	TGTGCCAGCAGCTTGTGGACAGGGGGTTTTTCACCCCTCCACTTT
TRBV30	-	many	TRBJ2-1	CAWSVPYNEQFF	TGTGCCTGGAGTGTACCCTACAATGAGCAGTTCTTC
TRBV3-1	-	many	TRBJ2-7	CASSLRDIYEQYF	TGTGCCAGCAGCCTACGGGACATCTACGAGCAGTACTTC
TRBV6-5	-	few	TRBJ2-1	CASIFARDISYNEQFF	TGTGCCAGCATTTTCGCAAGGGACATCTCCTACAATGAGCAATTCTTC
TRBV19	-	many	TRBJ1-1	CATHDGGGTEAFF	TGTGCCACCCATGACGGGGGCGGCACTGAAGCTTTCTTT
TRBV12-3/TRBV12-4	-	many	TRBJ2-5	CASSLGETQYF	TGTGCCAGCAGTTTAGGGGAGACCCAGTACTTC
TRBV6-1	-	few	TRBJ2-6	CASTKGDSGANVLTF	TGTGCCAGCACTAAAGGGGACTCTGGGGCCAACGTCCTGACTTTC